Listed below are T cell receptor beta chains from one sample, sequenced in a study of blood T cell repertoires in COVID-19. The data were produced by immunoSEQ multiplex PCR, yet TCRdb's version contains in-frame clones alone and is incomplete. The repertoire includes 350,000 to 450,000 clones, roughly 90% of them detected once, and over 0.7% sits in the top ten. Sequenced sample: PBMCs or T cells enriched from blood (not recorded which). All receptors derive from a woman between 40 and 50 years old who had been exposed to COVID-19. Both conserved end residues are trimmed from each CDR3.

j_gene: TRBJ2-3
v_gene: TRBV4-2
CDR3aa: ASSQDLGGLAGGQGTQY

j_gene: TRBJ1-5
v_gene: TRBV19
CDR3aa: ASSRGTGDGQPQH

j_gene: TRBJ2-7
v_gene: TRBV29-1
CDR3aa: SARQSHEQY

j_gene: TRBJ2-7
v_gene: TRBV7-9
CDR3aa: ASSLSAVAGETYEQY

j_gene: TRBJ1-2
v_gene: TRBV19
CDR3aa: ASSIEAREGGYT

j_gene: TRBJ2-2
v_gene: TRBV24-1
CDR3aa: ATGTEPTGELF

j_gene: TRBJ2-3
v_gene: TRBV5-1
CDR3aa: ASSLIRGQGSADTQY

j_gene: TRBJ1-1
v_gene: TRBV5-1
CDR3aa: ASSFTTVTEAF

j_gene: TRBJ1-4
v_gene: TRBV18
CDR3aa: ASSPPGQTNEKLF

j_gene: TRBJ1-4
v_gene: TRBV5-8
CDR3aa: ASSQLDKGNEKLF

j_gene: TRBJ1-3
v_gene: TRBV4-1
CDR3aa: ASSQDPPGHMGNTIY

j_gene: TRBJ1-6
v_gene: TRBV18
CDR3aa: ASSLGLSSSNSPLH

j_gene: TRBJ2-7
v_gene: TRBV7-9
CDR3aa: ASSLWQGKSSYEQY

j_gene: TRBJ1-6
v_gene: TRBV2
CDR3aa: ASSSRQGNNSPLH

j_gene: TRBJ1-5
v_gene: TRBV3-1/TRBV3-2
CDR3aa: ASSQATGQPQH

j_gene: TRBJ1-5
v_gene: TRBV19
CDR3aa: ASSIYDNSNQPQH

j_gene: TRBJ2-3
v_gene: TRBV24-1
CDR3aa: ATQPSIIGRDKRADTQY

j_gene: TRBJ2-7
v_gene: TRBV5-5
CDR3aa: ASSFGAVVYEQY

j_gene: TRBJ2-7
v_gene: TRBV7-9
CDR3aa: ASSAHGLGRGYYEQY

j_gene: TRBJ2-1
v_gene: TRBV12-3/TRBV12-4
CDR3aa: ASSLDEQF

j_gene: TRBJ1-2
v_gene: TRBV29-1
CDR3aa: SVEKMLYRDRELGNYGYT

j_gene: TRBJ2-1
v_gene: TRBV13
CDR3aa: ASSSGGGARYNEQF

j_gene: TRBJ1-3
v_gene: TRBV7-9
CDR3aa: ASSSSLSGNTIY

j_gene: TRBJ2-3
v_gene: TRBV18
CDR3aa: ASSLADTQY

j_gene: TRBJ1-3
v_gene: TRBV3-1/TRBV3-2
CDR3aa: ASSTRGNSGNTIY

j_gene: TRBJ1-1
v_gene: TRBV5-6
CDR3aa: ASSFRTAEAF

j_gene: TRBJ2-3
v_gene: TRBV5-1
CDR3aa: ASSLLSDTDTQY

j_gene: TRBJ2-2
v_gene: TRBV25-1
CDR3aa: ASNYGWATANTGELF

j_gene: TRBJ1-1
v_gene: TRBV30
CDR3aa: AWSRQHNTEAF

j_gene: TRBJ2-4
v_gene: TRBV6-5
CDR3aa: ASSYSPSGGKNIQY

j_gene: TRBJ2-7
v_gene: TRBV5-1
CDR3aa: ASSSSGGSYEQY

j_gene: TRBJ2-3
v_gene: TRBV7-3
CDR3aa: ASSPKGQVGDTQY

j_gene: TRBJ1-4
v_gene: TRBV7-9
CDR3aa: ASSLGSEKLF

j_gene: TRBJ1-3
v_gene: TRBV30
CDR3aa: ASQRGNTIY

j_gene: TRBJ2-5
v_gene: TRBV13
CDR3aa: ASSSSSGARQETQY

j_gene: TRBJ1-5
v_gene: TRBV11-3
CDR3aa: ASSLPGGNQPQH

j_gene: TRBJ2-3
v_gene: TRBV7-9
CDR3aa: ASSRLRTSPDTQY

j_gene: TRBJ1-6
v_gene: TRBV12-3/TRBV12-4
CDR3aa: ASSLAGTPLH

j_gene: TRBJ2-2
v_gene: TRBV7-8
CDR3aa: ASSLRDRATGELF

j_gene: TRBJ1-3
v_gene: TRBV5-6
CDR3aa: ASSSEDRGESSGNTIY